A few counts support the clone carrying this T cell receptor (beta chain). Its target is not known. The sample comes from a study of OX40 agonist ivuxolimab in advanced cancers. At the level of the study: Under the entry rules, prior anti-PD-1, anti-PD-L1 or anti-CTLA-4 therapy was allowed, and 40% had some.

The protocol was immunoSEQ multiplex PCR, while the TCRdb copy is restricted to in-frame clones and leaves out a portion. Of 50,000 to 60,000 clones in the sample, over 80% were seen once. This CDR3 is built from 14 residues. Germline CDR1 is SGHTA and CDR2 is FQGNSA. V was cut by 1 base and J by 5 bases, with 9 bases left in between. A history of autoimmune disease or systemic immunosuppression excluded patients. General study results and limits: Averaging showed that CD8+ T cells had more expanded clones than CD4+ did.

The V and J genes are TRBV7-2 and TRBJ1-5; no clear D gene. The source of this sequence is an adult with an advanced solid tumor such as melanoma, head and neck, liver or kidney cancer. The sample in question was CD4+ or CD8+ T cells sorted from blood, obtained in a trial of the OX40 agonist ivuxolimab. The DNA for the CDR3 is TGTGCCAGCAGCTTAGGAGTGGGCCATCAGCCCCAGCATTTT. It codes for CASSLGVGHQPQHF.